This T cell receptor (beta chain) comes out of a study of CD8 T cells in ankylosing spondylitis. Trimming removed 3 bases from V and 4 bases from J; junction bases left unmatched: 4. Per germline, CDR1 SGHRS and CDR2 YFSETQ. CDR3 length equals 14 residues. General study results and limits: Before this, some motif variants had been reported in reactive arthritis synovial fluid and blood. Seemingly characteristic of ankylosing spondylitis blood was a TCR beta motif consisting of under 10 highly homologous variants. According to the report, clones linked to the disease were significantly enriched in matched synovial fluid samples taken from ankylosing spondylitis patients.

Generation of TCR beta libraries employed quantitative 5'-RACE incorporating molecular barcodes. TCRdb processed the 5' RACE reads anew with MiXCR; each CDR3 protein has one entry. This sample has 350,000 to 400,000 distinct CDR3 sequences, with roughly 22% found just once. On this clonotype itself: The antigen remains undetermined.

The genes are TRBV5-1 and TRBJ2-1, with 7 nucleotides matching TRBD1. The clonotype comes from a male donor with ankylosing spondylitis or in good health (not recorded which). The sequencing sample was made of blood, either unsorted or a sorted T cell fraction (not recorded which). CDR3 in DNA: TGCGCCAGCAGCTCCGGGACAGAGTACAATGAGCAGTTCTTC. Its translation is CASSSGTEYNEQFF.